The 16 T cell receptor beta chains reported below all come from one sample, sequenced in a study of technical replicates of blood from several donors. The repertoire was sequenced with immunoSEQ multiplex PCR; TCRdb's copy has only in-frame clones and lacks some. This repertoire shows more than 65,000 clones, 94% found once; its top ten account for around 0.25%. Sequencing input: T cells isolated from PBMCs. These receptor sequences come from a human donor in good health.

The CDR3 nucleotides read TGTGCCAGCAGTTACAGGGTGGGCTACGAGCAGTACTTC. Translation: CASSYRVGYEQYF. This rearrangement joins TRBV28 to TRBJ2-7, with D possibly being TRBD1 (6 bases). The CDR3 runs 13 residues. Per the germline V gene, CDR1 is MDHEN and CDR2 is SYDVKM. Trimming left V 4 bases short and J 3 bases short, with 10 bases between. The full variable domain, rest sourced from reference TRBV28 and TRBJ2-7, is DVKVTQSSRYLVKRTGEKVFLECVQDMDHENMFWYRQDPGLGLRLIYFSYDVKMKEKGDIPEGYSVSREKKERFSLILESASTNQTSMYLCASSYRVGYEQYFGPGTRLTVT.

This clone was seen just once. J is TRBJ1-1 and V is TRBV6-6; 10 bases map to TRBD1. The CDR3 spans 15 residues. Germline assignment: CDR1 MNHNY and CDR2 SVGAGI (reference sequence). Losses at the gene ends were 1 base for V and 4 bases for J; bases not matched to a gene: 3. In nucleotides, the CDR3 is TGTGCCAGCAGTTACTTCCGGGACAGGGGCACTGAAGCTTTCTTT. Protein product: CASSYFRDRGTEAFF.

The rearrangement joins TRBV7-2 to TRBJ2-7, with D possibly matching TRBD2 (6 bases). Trimming took off 2 bases at V and 2 bases at J, with 10 bases between the two ends. Germline V gene sequence: CDR1 SGHTA, CDR2 FQGNSA. CDR3 length: 14 residues. CDR3 in DNA: TGTGCCAGCAGCTTAAGGGGAGGCCCCTACGAGCAGTACTTC. Residues: CASSLRGGPYEQYF.

This chain uses TRBV18 with TRBJ1-1, with TRBD1 matching over 12 bases. With 4 bases clipped from V and 2 bases from J, the junction kept 2 bases outside the gene matches. There are 15 residues in the CDR3. Germline loops: CDR1 KGHSH, CDR2 LQKENI. CDR3 in amino acids: CASSLGTGGNTEAFF. The DNA for the CDR3 is TGTGCCAGCTCACTCGGGACAGGGGGCAACACTGAAGCTTTCTTT.

The V and J genes are TRBV27 and TRBJ2-3; TRBD2 matches at 9 bases. Trimming took 4 bases from V and 3 from J; bases not matched to a gene: 14. The CDR3 totals 18 residues. Germline V gene data show CDR1 as MNHEY and CDR2 as SMNVEV (reference sequence). Here the CDR3 reads CASSSVYEREVVTDTQYF. The CDR3 nucleotides are TGTGCCAGCAGTTCGGTTTATGAGCGGGAGGTAGTGACAGATACGCAGTATTTT.

The chain carries TRBV4-1 and TRBJ2-2, with 9 bases lining up with TRBD2. Trimming removed 3 bases from V and 4 bases from J; junction bases left unmatched: 6. Germline CDR1 reads MGHRA; CDR2 reads YSYEKL. The CDR3 is made up of 16 amino acids. The CDR3 region is CASSHRAGGGTGELFF. CDR3 sequence (DNA): TGCGCCAGCAGCCACAGGGCGGGAGGGGGCACCGGGGAGCTGTTTTTT.

The chain combines TRBV6-5 with TRBJ2-7, with 8 bases aligning to TRBD2. Trimming removed 10 bases from V and 2 bases from J; junction bases left unmatched: 7. Germline CDR1 is MNHEY and CDR2 is SVGAGI. CDR3 length: 13 residues. As DNA, the CDR3 is TGTGCCACCACGGGGGGGGCGACCTACGAGCAGTACTTC. Protein: CATTGGATYEQYF.

The rearrangement joins TRBV4-1 to TRBJ2-1, with 9 bases aligning to TRBD1. CDR3 length equals 20 residues. Trimming removed 1 base from V and 0 bases from J; junction bases left unmatched: 13. CDR1 is MGHRA and CDR2 is YSYEKL in the germline V gene. In nucleotides, the CDR3 is TGCGCCAGCAGCCAAGCTGTTGGACAGGGGTTGACTCTCTCCTACAATGAGCAGTTCTTC. Its translation: CASSQAVGQGLTLSYNEQFF.

The gene calls are TRBV5-6 and TRBJ2-7; TRBD1 agrees at 8 bases. Germline CDR1 reads SGHDT; CDR2 reads YYEEEE. CDR3 length: 18 amino acids. After removal of 5 bases from V and 3 bases from J, the junction contained 19 bases not matched to a gene. Here the CDR3 DNA reads TGTGCCAGCAGTTACGACATACTACAGCAACAGGGGGACTACGAGCAGTACTTC. Translation: CASSYDILQQQGDYEQYF.

V and J are TRBV7-9 and TRBJ1-4; perhaps TRBD1 as D (5 bases). Germline V gene data show CDR1 as SEHNR and CDR2 as FQNEAQ (reference sequence). Trimming shortened V by 3 bases and J by 7 bases, and 15 bases separated the two germline ends. This CDR3 region has 15 residues. Written as DNA, the CDR3 is TGTGCCAGCAGCTTCGACAGCCTTCTGAGTGAAAAACTGTTTTTT. Translation gives CASSFDSLLSEKLFF.

This chain joins TRBV6-6 and TRBJ1-2; D remains ambiguous. The CDR3 length is 12 residues. The V and J ends lost 6 bases and 4 bases respectively, with 9 bases between them. CDR1 MNHNY and CDR2 SVGAGI come from the germline V gene (reference sequence). Written as DNA, the CDR3 is TGTGCCAGCAGCTCTGGAGCCTATGGCTACACCTTC. Translating gives CASSSGAYGYTF.

This clone has just one count. As DNA, the CDR3 is TGCGCCAGCAGCTTGGACCTATTGACAGTTAGCTCCTACAATGAGCAGTTCTTC. Translation gives CASSLDLLTVSSYNEQFF. The chain carries TRBV5-1 and TRBJ2-1, with TRBD1 as a possible D gene (5 bases). The V end lost 0 bases, the J end lost 0 bases, and 16 bases lay between the germline ends. Germline values: CDR1 SGHRS, CDR2 YFSETQ. CDR3 length: 18 amino acids.

This sequence joins TRBV6-5 and TRBJ2-5; 7 nucleotides agree with TRBD1. The CDR3 runs to 15 residues. Per germline, CDR1 MNHEY and CDR2 SVGAGI. V was clipped by 7 bases and J by 5 bases; unmatched bases: 13. CDR3 amino acids: CASIPSRGSGETQYF. The CDR3 bases are TGTGCCAGCATTCCCTCCAGGGGGTCAGGGGAGACCCAGTACTTC.

The rearrangement uses TRBV27 and TRBJ1-5, with D maybe TRBD1 (6 bases). Germline CDR1 and CDR2: MNHEY and SMNVEV (reference sequence). There are 13 residues in the CDR3. With 6 bases removed from V and 7 bases from J, the gap between germline ends came to 13 bases. This CDR3 reads CASRTRGGQPQHF. The DNA for the CDR3 is TGTGCCAGCAGAACCAGGGGTGGCCAGCCCCAGCATTTT.

The table lists this clone with a count of one. The V call is TRBV5-5, the J call TRBJ2-2; TRBD2 matches at 9 bases. Trimming cost V 1 base and J 8 bases; bases outside gene matches: 9. Germline V lookup: CDR1 SGHKS, CDR2 YYEKEE (reference sequence). This CDR3 region has 16 residues. CDR3 amino acids: CASSLFISGGAGELFF. CDR3 nucleotides: TGTGCCAGCAGCTTGTTTATTAGCGGGGGAGCTGGGGAGCTGTTTTTT.

The CDR3 loop reads CASRGGSPYNEQFF. The CDR3 DNA is TGTGCCAGCAGGGGCGGGAGTCCCTACAATGAGCAGTTCTTC. The chain employs TRBV9 and TRBJ2-1, with 7 bases matching TRBD2. Germline-derived CDR1 and CDR2 are SGDLS and YYNGEE. Trimming took 5 bases from V and 2 from J; bases not matched to a gene: 4. CDR3 length: 14 amino acids.